Listed here are 6 T cell receptor beta chains from one sample, sequenced in a study of cytomegalovirus exposure and HLA in healthy donors (dated by TCRdb to 2016 to 2017). Library method: the immunoSEQ multiplex PCR assay. A mixture of 60 forward primers for TCR Vbeta segments and 13 reverse primers for TCR Jbeta segments was used in the multiplex PCR. This is the immuneACCESS table as TCRdb keeps it, with only in-frame sequences that have V and J called. A part of the clones is gone; compared with another copy, unresolved V genes explain less than half, and the rest is unexplained. Present in this sample are 140,000 to 150,000 clones, 75% of which were seen just once. The top ten hold approximately 6.8% of the sample. Sample: PBMCs. The receptors come from a man aged 25-45 years in good health and CMV-seronegative.

The CDR3 coding sequence is TGTGCCAGTAGAGGGCGGGTGAGCGGGGAGCTGTTTTTT. Protein sequence: CASRGRVSGELFF. The V and J genes are TRBV19 and TRBJ2-2; TRBD2 might be the D (5 bases). This CDR3 has 13 residues. CDR1 and CDR2 (germline): LNHDA, SQIVND (reference sequence). Trimming cost V 6 bases and J 7 bases, with 12 bases left between them.

The chain recombines TRBV10-2 with TRBJ2-5, with D unresolved. The better agreement between TRBJ2-7 and the DNA end casts doubt on the J call. The CDR3 runs 15 residues. CDR1 WSHSY and CDR2 SAAADI come from the germline V gene. This CDR3 is CASSESNLHYYEQYF. The CDR3 DNA reads as TGCGCCAGCAGTGAGTCGAATCTACACTACTACGAGCAGTACTTC.

This clone came up a few times. The chain uses TRBV7-2 and TRBJ1-1, with a possible D match to TRBD1 (5 bases). The CDR3 has 13 residues. The germline V and J ends were trimmed by 0 bases and 8 bases, with 10 bases remaining between them. In germline, CDR1 is SGHTA, CDR2 FQGNSA. CDR3 nucleotide sequence: TGTGCCAGCAGCTTAGCGCGACAGCCCGAAGCTTTCTTT. Translated, it gives CASSLARQPEAFF.

This CDR3 is CASSPGQGPTNEKLFF. DNA for the CDR3: TGCGCCAGCAGCCCGGGACAGGGACCAACTAATGAAAAACTGTTTTTT. This sequence joins TRBV4-1 and TRBJ1-4, with 9 bases that match TRBD1. The CDR3 runs to 16 residues. Germline CDR1 and CDR2: MGHRA and YSYEKL. The J segment lost 0 bases and the V segment lost 4 bases, leaving 3 bases of the junction unmatched.

The chain joins TRBV30 to TRBJ2-5; the match to TRBD2 covers 7 bases. Looked up from germline, CDR1 is GTSNPN and CDR2 is SVGIG (reference sequence). V shed 4 bases and J 10 bases; nucleotides not matched to a gene: 18. The CDR3 is 15 amino acids. The CDR3 DNA reads as TGTGCCTGGAATCTGGCAGGCCCATCCGGGGGGAACCAGTACTTC. As protein: CAWNLAGPSGGNQYF.

CDR3 loop: CASSPGTNQETQYF. The CDR3 coding sequence is TGTGCCAGCTCACCCGGGACAAACCAAGAGACCCAGTACTTC. The chain links TRBV18 to TRBJ2-5; possibly TRBD1 for D (6 bases). Germline assignment: CDR1 KGHSH and CDR2 LQKENI. Trimming pared 3 bases from V and 0 bases from J, leaving 8 bases between. The CDR3 is made up of 14 amino acids.